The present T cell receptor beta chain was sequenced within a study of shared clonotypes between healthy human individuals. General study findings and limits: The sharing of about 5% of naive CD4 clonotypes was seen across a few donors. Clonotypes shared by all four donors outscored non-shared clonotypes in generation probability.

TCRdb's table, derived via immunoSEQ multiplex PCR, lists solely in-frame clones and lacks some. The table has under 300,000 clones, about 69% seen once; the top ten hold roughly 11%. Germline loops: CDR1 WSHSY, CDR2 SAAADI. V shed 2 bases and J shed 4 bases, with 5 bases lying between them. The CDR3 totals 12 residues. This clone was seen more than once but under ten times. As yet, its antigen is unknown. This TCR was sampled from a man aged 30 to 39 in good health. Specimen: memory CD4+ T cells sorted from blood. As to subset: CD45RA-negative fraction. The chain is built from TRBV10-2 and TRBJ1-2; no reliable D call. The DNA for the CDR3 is TGCGCCAGCAGTGAGGCTACCTATGGCTACACCTTC. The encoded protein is CASSEATYGYTF.